This TCR beta chain was recovered during a study of T cell responses to AZD1222 COVID-19 vaccine. The overall study: Pooling was applied to second doses at about 4 or about 12 weeks. Study-level findings and limits: After the peak T cell response, and only then, were repertoires sampled. Clonal diversity may have been underestimated, and the donors were mostly white British, with more females than males.

This CDR3 has 16 amino acids. The method was immunoSEQ multiplex PCR; TCRdb's version includes in-frame clones alone and lacks a portion of them. Altogether fewer than 120,000 clones are present, 85% to 95% being singletons, with the ten largest covering over 6%. In regard to this clone: What it recognizes is unknown.

The genes are TRBV21-1 and TRBJ2-3; TRBD2, the table's D call, lacks a check against the DNA. TRBV21-1 is tagged as a pseudogene. Specimen: peripheral blood, collected on day 0 of AZD1222 vaccination. The clonotype comes from an adult in good health. The CDR3, as DNA: TGTGCCAGCAGCACATCACTAGCGGCTTCCACAGATACGCAGTATTTT. Its translation: CASSTSLAASTDTQYF.